These T cell receptor beta chains were read from a single sample in a study of Graves' ophthalmopathy and Graves' hyperthyroidism. TCRdb reprocessed the multiplex PCR reads via MiXCR and lists one record per CDR3 protein. The sample has about 400,000 distinct CDR3 sequences, about 21% seen once. Sequenced input: peripheral blood. These receptors originate from a woman aged 18-29 years with stable Graves' hyperthyroidism. The CDR3 runs from the conserved cysteine through the conserved F or W. D genes are given only for firm matches. Some rows have no size entry. The others give once, few or many, or a class for an expanded clone.

>.|15|many|TRBJ2-2|TRBV12-3/TRBV12-4
CASSLPRTNTGELFF
TGTGCCAGCAGCCTTCCCAGAACGAACACCGGGGAGCTGTTTTTT
>.|12|.|TRBJ2-7|TRBV29-1
CSVYGGSYEQYF
TGCAGCGTATACGGAGGCTCCTACGAGCAGTACTTC
>.|17|.|TRBJ2-7|TRBV6-5
CASSYRYREGVVYEQYF
TGTGCCAGCAGTTACCGGTACAGGGAGGGAGTGGTATACGAGCAGTACTTC
>TRBD1|13|many|TRBJ1-1|TRBV20-1
CSAVGQGGTEAFF
TGCAGTGCAGTCGGACAGGGAGGCACTGAAGCTTTCTTT
>.|15|many|TRBJ2-2|TRBV7-3
CASAPTPVRNGELFF
TGTGCCAGCGCGCCGACTCCCGTTCGTAACGGGGAGCTGTTTTTT
>TRBD2|15|many|TRBJ2-4|TRBV12-3/TRBV12-4
CASRDSGSAKNIQYF
TGTGCCAGCAGGGATAGCGGGAGTGCCAAAAACATTCAGTACTTC
>.|14|.|TRBJ2-2|TRBV12-3/TRBV12-4
CASSTGTGSGELFF
TGTGCCAGCAGTACGGGAACAGGGAGCGGGGAGCTGTTTTTT
>TRBD1|12|many|TRBJ2-7|TRBV6-1
CAGGQGGNEQYF
TGTGCTGGGGGACAGGGGGGGAACGAGCAGTACTTC
>.|17|many|TRBJ2-7|TRBV24-1
CATSDSRTAGRSYEQYF
TGTGCCACCAGTGATTCTCGGACAGCTGGACGGTCCTACGAGCAGTACTTC
>.|18|many|TRBJ2-7|TRBV4-1
CASSQVYVKGRVSYEQYF
TGCGCCAGCAGCCAAGTGTATGTCAAAGGCAGGGTATCCTACGAGCAGTACTTC
>.|16|many|TRBJ1-2|TRBV28
CASSFLRKGVNYGYTF
TGTGCCAGCAGTTTCCTGCGGAAGGGAGTAAACTATGGCTACACCTTC
>.|17|many|TRBJ1-2|TRBV16
CASSQSPLRLLGDGYTF
TGTGCCAGCAGCCAATCTCCCCTTCGGCTCCTTGGCGATGGCTACACCTTC
>TRBD2|17|many|TRBJ2-6|TRBV5-1
CASSSGLAARGANVLTF
TGCGCCAGCAGCTCGGGACTAGCGGCCCGTGGGGCCAACGTCCTGACTTTC
>TRBD2|16|many|TRBJ2-7|TRBV6-2/TRBV6-3
CASSYTASGVSYEQYF
TGTGCCAGCAGTTACACGGCTAGCGGAGTCTCCTACGAGCAGTACTTC
>.|14|many|TRBJ2-5|TRBV24-1
CATWGSEDQETQYF
TGTGCCACCTGGGGATCAGAAGACCAAGAGACCCAGTACTTC
>TRBD1|14|many|TRBJ1-2|TRBV9
CASSSGRGDYGYTF
TGTGCCAGCAGTTCCGGCAGGGGGGACTATGGCTACACCTTC
>.|16|many|TRBJ1-2|TRBV4-2
CASSRLGVDSTYGYTF
TGTGCCAGCAGCCGGTTAGGCGTAGACAGCACCTATGGCTACACCTTC
>TRBD2|15|.|TRBJ2-5|TRBV29-1
CSVDPLAGGWETQYF
TGCAGCGTTGACCCACTAGCGGGAGGTTGGGAGACCCAGTACTTC
>TRBD1|12|.|TRBJ2-7|TRBV12-3/TRBV12-4
CASSPQGVEQYF
TGTGCCAGCAGTCCGCAGGGGGTCGAGCAGTACTTC
>.|14|.|TRBJ2-7|TRBV6-1
CASSRRQYTCEQYF
TGTGCCAGCAGTCGAAGACAGTATACCTGCGAGCAGTACTTC
>.|13|.|TRBJ2-7|TRBV20-1
CSARGHYEIEQYF
TGCAGTGCTAGAGGCCACTACGAGATTGAGCAGTACTTC
>.|14|once|TRBJ1-1|TRBV6-1
CASRPVDGNTEAFF
TGTGCCAGCAGGCCGGTCGACGGGAACACTGAAGCTTTCTTT
>.|12|many|TRBJ2-7|TRBV6-5
CASSPTLIEQYF
TGTGCCAGCAGCCCGACACTCATCGAGCAGTACTTC
>.|16|many|TRBJ2-4|TRBV5-8
CASSLGQVLAKNIQYF
TGTGCCAGCAGCTTGGGCCAGGTCTTAGCCAAAAACATTCAGTACTTC
>.|16|many|TRBJ2-7|TRBV6-1
CASSPFSSDYVREQYF
TGTGCCAGCAGCCCCTTCTCTAGCGACTACGTGCGGGAGCAGTACTTC
>TRBD1|13|many|TRBJ1-1|TRBV12-3/TRBV12-4
CASTRTGGTEAFF
TGTGCCAGCACCCGGACAGGGGGCACTGAAGCTTTCTTT
>TRBD1|13|many|TRBJ2-7|TRBV25-1
CASSYRGLDEQYF
TGTGCCAGCAGCTACAGGGGGCTGGACGAGCAGTACTTC
>.|11|many|TRBJ1-3|TRBV5-1
CASRVGNTIYF
TGCGCCAGCCGGGTTGGAAACACCATATATTTT
>.|13|.|TRBJ1-2|TRBV3-1
CASSPAVDYGYTF
TGTGCCAGCAGCCCAGCAGTGGACTATGGCTACACCTTC
>TRBD2|17|.|TRBJ2-7|TRBV12-3/TRBV12-4
CASSRGTTAGMEGEQYF
TGTGCCAGCAGTCGAGGCACCACAGCGGGAATGGAGGGAGAGCAGTACTTC
>TRBD1|15|few|TRBJ1-1|TRBV19
CASRVGGAVNTEAFF
TGTGCCAGTAGGGTAGGGGGCGCGGTGAACACTGAAGCTTTCTTT
>.|14|many|TRBJ1-1|TRBV28
CASSTPSGNTEAFF
TGTGCCAGCAGTACCCCCTCAGGGAACACTGAAGCTTTCTTT
>TRBD1|14|many|TRBJ2-7|TRBV7-8
CASIPGTGPYEQYF
TGTGCCAGCATCCCCGGGACAGGGCCCTACGAGCAGTACTTC
>.|12|few|TRBJ2-7|TRBV30
CAWSVIRSEQYF
TGTGCCTGGAGTGTAATAAGAAGCGAGCAGTACTTC
>.|15|many|TRBJ1-2|TRBV5-1
CASSSDTRQFYGYTF
TGCGCCAGCAGCTCCGATACCCGACAGTTCTATGGCTACACCTTC